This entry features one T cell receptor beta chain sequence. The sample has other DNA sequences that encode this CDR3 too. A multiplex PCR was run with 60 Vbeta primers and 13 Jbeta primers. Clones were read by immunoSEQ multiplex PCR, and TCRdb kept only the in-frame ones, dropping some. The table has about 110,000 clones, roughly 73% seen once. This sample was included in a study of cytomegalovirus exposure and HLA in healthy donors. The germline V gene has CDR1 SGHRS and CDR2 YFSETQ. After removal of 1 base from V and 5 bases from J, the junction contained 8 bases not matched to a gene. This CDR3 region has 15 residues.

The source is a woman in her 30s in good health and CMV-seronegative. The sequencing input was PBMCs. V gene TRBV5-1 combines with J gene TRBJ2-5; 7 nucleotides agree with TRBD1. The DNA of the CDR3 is TGCGCCAGCAGCTTGTCAGGGGGATTGGGGGAGACCCAGTACTTC. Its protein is CASSLSGGLGETQYF.